The clone carrying this T cell receptor beta chain was found once. The antigen is not known. This record comes from a study of beta chain features in type 1 diabetes. Whole-study results and caveats: Researchers report that Type 1 diabetes patients had moderately but significantly shorter TCRB CDR3s across all four CD4+ subsets. Possibly, sequencing cDNA over-represented cells that had high TCR expression levels. Sampled from patients, naive, central memory and Treg TCRB repertoires appeared more similar than those sampled from healthy donors.

The authors obtained over 95% purity in all sorted populations. Germline V gene sequence: CDR1 MNHEY, CDR2 SMNVEV (reference sequence). The junction had 5 bases not matched to a gene; V was cut back by 1 base and J by 1 base. CDR3 size: 16 residues. As every portion of the isolated RNA was reverse transcribed, the sequencing read expressed TCRB transcripts. There were millions of reads on average in the naive, central memory and regulatory T cell samples. The method was immunoSEQ multiplex PCR; TCRdb's version includes in-frame clones alone and lacks a portion of them. The sample consists of more than 200,000 clones, roughly 17% of them appearing once.

The TCR was taken from a man aged 25 to 40 with type 1 diabetes. The chain combines TRBV27 with TRBJ2-5; 8 nucleotides line up with TRBD1. Sequenced sample: naive CD4+ T cells from blood. The CDR3 coding sequence is TGTGCCAGCAGTTTATTCGGACAGGGTCGCCAAGAGACCCAGTACTTC. Amino acids: CASSLFGQGRQETQYF.